Shown below are 12 T cell receptor beta chains from a single sample sequenced in a study of shared clonotypes between healthy human individuals. Libraries were prepared by immunoSEQ multiplex PCR; TCRdb keeps only in-frame clonotypes and omits some of them. This table holds approximately 740,000 clones, about 74% found once. Material for sequencing was memory CD4+ T cells sorted from blood. The subset is: CD45RA-negative fraction. The receptor source for this set is a woman in her 30s in good health.

Only a few counts were recorded for this clone. CDR3 residues: CASSLLWGSGGELFF. The CDR3, as DNA: TGCGCCAGCAGCTTGTTGTGGGGATCGGGCGGGGAGCTGTTTTTT. The chain carries TRBV5-1 and TRBJ2-2; no reliable D call. Trimming pared 1 base from V and 7 bases from J, leaving 14 bases between. The V gene's germline CDR1 is SGHRS and CDR2 YFSETQ. The CDR3 is made up of 15 amino acids. Complete variable domain (other parts from reference TRBV5-1 and TRBJ2-2): KAGVTQTPRYLIKTRGQQVTLSCSPISGHRSVSWYQQTPGQGLQFLFEYFSETQRNKGNFPGRFSGRQFSNSRSEMNVSTLELGDSALYLCASSLLWGSGGELFFGEGSRLTVL.

The rearrangement joins TRBV18 to TRBJ1-2; TRBD1 is a possible D gene (5 bases). The CDR3 has 15 residues. The V gene's germline CDR1 is KGHSH and CDR2 LQKENI. The V end was cut by 0 bases, the J end by 1 base, with 9 bases between. The CDR3 region is CASSPPGPSNYGYTF. For the CDR3, the DNA is TGTGCCAGCTCACCACCGGGGCCAAGTAACTATGGCTACACCTTC.

The genes are TRBV28 and TRBJ1-3; D is unclear. Germline loops: CDR1 MDHEN, CDR2 SYDVKM. The CDR3 is 15 amino acids. With 5 bases removed from V and 4 bases from J, the gap between germline ends came to 15 bases. CDR3 coding DNA: TGTGCCAGCAGTCTCCTACAAGGACGAGGAAACACCATATATTTT. Translating gives CASSLLQGRGNTIYF.

The rearrangement joins TRBV9 to TRBJ1-2; D possibly corresponds to TRBD1 (6 bases). Trimming took off 3 bases at V and 4 bases at J, with 10 bases between the two ends. The CDR3 has 13 amino acids. Germline CDR1 SGDLS, CDR2 YYNGEE. The CDR3 spells CASSATGFYGYTF. The CDR3 bases are TGTGCCAGCAGCGCAACAGGGTTCTATGGCTACACCTTC.

This chain uses TRBV5-1 with TRBJ2-1, with 9 bases lining up with TRBD2. V was clipped by 5 bases and J by 3 bases; unmatched bases: 3. The CDR3 consists of 14 residues. The germline CDR1 and CDR2 sequences are SGHRS and YFSETQ. In DNA, the CDR3 is TGCGCCAGCAGGGTTAGCGGGAGCTACAATGAGCAGTTCTTC. Amino acid sequence: CASRVSGSYNEQFF.

The chain employs TRBV11-2 and TRBJ2-1; perhaps TRBD2 as D (5 bases). V lost 1 base and J lost 0, with 13 bases in between. Germline CDR1 is SGHAT and CDR2 is FQNNGV. There are 17 residues in the CDR3. CDR3: CASSLGQRRSSYNEQFF. CDR3 DNA sequence: TGTGCCAGCAGCTTAGGTCAGCGGAGGAGCTCCTACAATGAGCAGTTCTTC. The full variable domain, rest sourced from reference TRBV11-2 and TRBJ2-1, is EAGVAQSPRYKIIEKRQSVAFWCNPISGHATLYWYQQILGQGPKLLIQFQNNGVVDDSQLPKDRFSAERLKGVDSTLKIQPAKLEDSAVYLCASSLGQRRSSYNEQFFGPGTRLTVL.

The chain is built from TRBV5-1 and TRBJ1-1, with unresolved D. This CDR3 has 15 amino acids. Germline CDR1 and CDR2: SGHRS and YFSETQ. V lost 4 bases and J lost 3, with 16 bases in between. The CDR3 coding sequence is TGCGCCAGCAGCCTGCCGGGAGTCGGATACACTGAAGCTTTCTTT. Amino acids: CASSLPGVGYTEAFF. The full variable domain, in which reference TRBV5-1 and TRBJ1-1 provide the parts outside the CDR3, is KAGVTQTPRYLIKTRGQQVTLSCSPISGHRSVSWYQQTPGQGLQFLFEYFSETQRNKGNFPGRFSGRQFSNSRSEMNVSTLELGDSALYLCASSLPGVGYTEAFFGQGTRLTVV.

V and J are TRBV5-4 and TRBJ2-2; TRBD2 matches 13 bases. The V gene end was trimmed by 4 bases and the J gene end by 2 bases; junction bases not matched to a gene: 11. The CDR3 extends over 19 amino acids. Germline V CDR1 and CDR2: SGHNT, YYREEE (reference sequence). The DNA for the CDR3 is TGTGCCAGCAGCCCTCCGGGACTAGCGGGACAATCAAACACCGGGGAGCTGTTTTTT. It codes for CASSPPGLAGQSNTGELFF.

To note about this clone: This same CDR3 is encoded by further DNA sequences in the sample. V and J are TRBV6-5 and TRBJ2-7; 8 nucleotides line up with TRBD1. With V trimmed by 4 bases and J by 4 bases, 6 bases remained unmatched. The germline gives CDR1 MNHEY, CDR2 SVGAGI. This CDR3 has 14 residues. The CDR3 is CASSSGQGVYEQYF. Here the CDR3 DNA reads TGTGCCAGCAGTTCAGGACAGGGTGTTTACGAGCAGTACTTC.

Worth noting for this clone: The same CDR3 can be traced to other DNA sequences in this sample. The chain carries TRBV5-1 and TRBJ2-1; 7 bases match TRBD1. There are 14 residues in the CDR3. The junction had 6 bases not matched to a gene; V was cut back by 4 bases and J by 5 bases. Germline lookup yields CDR1 SGHRS and CDR2 YFSETQ. For the CDR3, the DNA is TGCGCCAGCAGCCCGGGGACAGAACACAATGAGCAGTTCTTC. As protein: CASSPGTEHNEQFF.

This rearrangement joins TRBV25-1 to TRBJ2-1; TRBD1 agrees at 8 bases. From germline, CDR1 is MGHDK and CDR2 SYGVNS. The V gene end was trimmed by 7 bases and the J gene end by 1 base; junction bases not matched to a gene: 9. The CDR3 has 16 amino acids. The CDR3 nucleotides read TGTGCCAGCATGTCCCTACAGGGGGTTTCCTACAATGAGCAGTTCTTC. As protein: CASMSLQGVSYNEQFF. The variable domain in full, completed from reference TRBV25-1 and TRBJ2-1, reads EADIYQTPRYLVIGTGKKITLECSQTMGHDKMYWYQQDPGMELHLIHYSYGVNSTEKGDLSSESTVSRIRTEHFPLTLESARPSHTSQYLCASMSLQGVSYNEQFFGPGTRLTVL.

CDR3 sequence reads: CASSEGTGDQPQHF. The CDR3 DNA follows: TGCGCCAGCAGTGAGGGGACAGGGGATCAGCCCCAGCATTTT. The chain carries TRBV10-1 and TRBJ1-5, with 10 bases matching TRBD1. The CDR3 covers 14 residues. Germline V gives CDR1 WNHNN, CDR2 SYGVQD (reference sequence). V dropped 2 bases and J dropped 5; count of bases not matched to a gene: 0.